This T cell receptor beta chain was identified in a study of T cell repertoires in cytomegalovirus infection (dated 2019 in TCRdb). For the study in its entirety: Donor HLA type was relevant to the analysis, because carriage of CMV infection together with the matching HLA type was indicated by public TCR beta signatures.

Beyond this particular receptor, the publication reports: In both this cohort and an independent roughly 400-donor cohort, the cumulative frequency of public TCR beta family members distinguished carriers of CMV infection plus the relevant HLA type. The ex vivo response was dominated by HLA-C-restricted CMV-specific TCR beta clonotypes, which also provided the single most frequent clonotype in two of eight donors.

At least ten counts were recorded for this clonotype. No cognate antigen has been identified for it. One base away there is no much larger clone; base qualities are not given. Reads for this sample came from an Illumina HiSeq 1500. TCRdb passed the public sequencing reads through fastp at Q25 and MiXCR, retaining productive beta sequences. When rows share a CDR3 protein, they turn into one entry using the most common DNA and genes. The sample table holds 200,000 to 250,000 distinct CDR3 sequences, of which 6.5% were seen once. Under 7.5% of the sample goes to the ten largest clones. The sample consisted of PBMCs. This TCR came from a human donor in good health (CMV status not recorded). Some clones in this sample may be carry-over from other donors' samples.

The DNA reads as follows: TGTGCCAGCAGCTTCGCGGGGATCGGGGAGCTGTTTTTT. It is translated as CASSFAGIGELFF. This receptor chain uses TRBV7-2 and TRBJ2-2, with TRBD2 tentatively as D gene (6 bases match). From a lookup of the germline V gene, CDR1 and CDR2 are SGHTA and FQGNSA. From its cysteine to its phenylalanine, the CDR3 spans 13 amino acids. Only CDR3 DNA remains: 39 bases, in frame from the first base. V loses 3 bases, J loses 7 bases, and the germline ends lie 9 bases apart.